Listed here are 13 T cell receptor beta chains from one sample, sequenced in a study of blood T cell repertoires in COVID-19. Some clones are missing from TCRdb's copy, which holds only in-frame ones; the method was immunoSEQ multiplex PCR. The sample holds about 56,000 clones, under 90% seen once. Material for sequencing was peripheral blood. The receptor set was obtained from a woman aged 80 or over with acute or convalescent COVID-19.

This chain joins TRBV6-6 and TRBJ1-2, with a weak D call TRBD1 (6 bases). The CDR3 spans 11 residues. CDR1 and CDR2 (germline): MNHNY, SVGAGI (reference sequence). V shed 10 bases and J shed 4 bases, with 10 bases lying between them. CDR3 nucleotides: TGTGCCATCTCGGACAGCTATGGCTACACCTTC. It encodes CAISDSYGYTF.

The J gene is TRBJ2-5, the V gene TRBV30, with 7 bases identical to TRBD2. The CDR3 covers 14 residues. Trimming removed 5 bases from V and 5 bases from J; junction bases left unmatched: 11. Germline CDR1 and CDR2: GTSNPN and SVGIG (reference sequence). This CDR3 is CAWSLGSGVETQYF. The CDR3 DNA reads as TGTGCCTGGTCCCTGGGGAGCGGGGTGGAGACCCAGTACTTC.

The chain couples TRBV29-1 to TRBJ1-2; 7 bases agree with TRBD1. This CDR3 has 13 amino acids. V was clipped by 2 bases and J by 8 bases; unmatched bases: 8. The germline gives CDR1 SQVTM, CDR2 ANQGSEA. CDR3 sequence: CSVEREGAGGYTF. For the CDR3, the DNA is TGCAGCGTTGAACGCGAGGGGGCTGGCGGCTACACCTTC.

The chain joins TRBV5-5 to TRBJ1-1; D possibly corresponds to TRBD1 (5 bases). V lost 3 bases and J lost 1, with 13 bases in between. Germline CDR1 reads SGHKS; CDR2 reads YYEKEE (reference sequence). CDR3 length equals 15 residues. CDR3 protein: CASSWSDSKNTEAFF. The CDR3 region has the DNA TGTGCCAGCAGCTGGTCCGACAGCAAGAACACTGAAGCTTTCTTT.

CDR3: CASHGGVHSPLHF. The CDR3 nucleotides are TGTGCCAGCCACGGCGGAGTACATTCACCCCTCCACTTT. The chain couples TRBV6-5 to TRBJ1-6; D call uncertain. The germline V and J ends were trimmed by 8 bases and 8 bases, with 13 bases remaining between them. The germline V gene encodes CDR1 MNHEY and CDR2 SVGAGI. CDR3 length equals 13 residues.

V gene TRBV30 combines with J gene TRBJ1-1; D ambiguous. Per the germline V gene, CDR1 is GTSNPN and CDR2 is SVGIG (reference sequence). CDR3 size: 13 residues. Trimming took off 2 bases at V and 4 bases at J, with 11 bases between the two ends. The CDR3, as DNA: TGTGCCTGGAGTACGGGGTCGGGCACTGAAGCTTTCTTT. Encoded protein: CAWSTGSGTEAFF.

V and J are TRBV6-1 and TRBJ1-3; D gene uncertain. CDR3 length: 14 amino acids. The germline V and J ends were trimmed by 1 base and 8 bases, with 12 bases remaining between them. Germline lookup yields CDR1 MNHNS and CDR2 SASEGT. The CDR3 nucleotides read TGTGCCAGCAGTGAAGGTGCGGGTGTAGACACCATATATTTT. Its protein is CASSEGAGVDTIYF.

The CDR3 sequence: CASSYETGTFGEAFF. The CDR3 region has the DNA TGTGCCAGCTCCTATGAGACAGGGACCTTCGGTGAAGCTTTCTTT. The chain uses TRBV18 and TRBJ1-1; 7 bases line up with TRBD1. V shed 6 bases and J 7 bases; nucleotides not matched to a gene: 14. Germline V gene sequence: CDR1 KGHSH, CDR2 LQKENI. This CDR3 has 15 residues.

The genes are TRBV29-1 and TRBJ2-1; 9 nucleotides align to TRBD1. This CDR3 is built from 14 residues. V was pared by 6 bases and J by 7 bases, with 10 bases of the junction left unmatched. Germline assignment: CDR1 SQVTM and CDR2 ANQGSEA. The CDR3 DNA is TGCAGCGTCGTGGGACAGGGAACCTTTAATGAGCAGTTCTTC. Protein sequence: CSVVGQGTFNEQFF.

This chain links TRBV29-1 with TRBJ2-5; possible D gene TRBD2, 5 bases. The CDR3 spans 12 residues. Trimming pared 8 bases from V and 3 bases from J, leaving 13 bases between. Germline V CDR1 and CDR2: SQVTM, ANQGSEA. The CDR3 DNA is TGCAGCCCCTATGGAGCGGAAGAGACCCAGTACTTC. The encoded protein is CSPYGAEETQYF.

The rearrangement uses TRBV24-1 and TRBJ1-2; 10 nucleotides agree with TRBD1. There are 19 residues in the CDR3. V shed 5 bases and J 4 bases; nucleotides not matched to a gene: 18. From germline, CDR1 is KGHDR and CDR2 SFDVKD. Here the CDR3 DNA reads TGTGCCACCAGTGGCCCTCCTGGGACAGGGGCCAGAGACCTCTATGGCTACACCTTC. This encodes CATSGPPGTGARDLYGYTF.

This sequence joins TRBV20-1 and TRBJ1-1; tentative D call: TRBD1 (6 bases). Trimming removed 6 bases from V and 10 bases from J, with 15 bases in between. Looked up from germline, CDR1 is DFQATT and CDR2 is SNEGSKA (reference sequence). This CDR3 has 11 residues. CDR3 bases: TGCAGTGCAGCGGGGGCGTATGGAGCTTTCTTT. Translated: CSAAGAYGAFF.

The V call is TRBV2, the J call TRBJ1-4; TRBD1 aligns across 8 bases. V trimming: 6 bases; J trimming: 0 bases; junction bases outside the gene matches: 9. CDR3 length: 17 residues. Germline CDR1 and CDR2: SNHLY and FYNNEI. The CDR3 reads CASRGRQGATTNEKLFF. The CDR3 DNA reads as TGTGCCAGCAGGGGCCGGCAGGGGGCCACAACTAATGAAAAACTGTTTTTT.